The clone carrying this T cell receptor beta chain was picked up one time. The same CDR3 also results from other DNA sequences found in this sample. This sample is part of a study of blood T cell repertoires in COVID-19. Study details: COVID-19 samples, acute and convalescent, were from the United States, Italy and Spain.

Repertoires were generated with immunoSEQ multiplex PCR, while TCRdb's copy carries only in-frame clones and drops some. The table lists around 220,000 clones, approximately 80% of them singletons, with approximately 5% in the top ten. This receptor was identified in an elderly woman with active or convalescent COVID-19. The specimen sequenced was peripheral blood.

In DNA, the CDR3 is TGTGCCAGCAGTGGGACAGTAGGGCCCTACGAGCAGTACTTC. Its protein product is CASSGTVGPYEQYF. The chain uses TRBV25-1 and TRBJ2-7, with D possibly TRBD1 on 6 matching bases. Trimming removed 4 bases from V and 2 bases from J, with 12 bases in between. The germline V gene encodes CDR1 MGHDK and CDR2 SYGVNS. The CDR3 has 14 residues.